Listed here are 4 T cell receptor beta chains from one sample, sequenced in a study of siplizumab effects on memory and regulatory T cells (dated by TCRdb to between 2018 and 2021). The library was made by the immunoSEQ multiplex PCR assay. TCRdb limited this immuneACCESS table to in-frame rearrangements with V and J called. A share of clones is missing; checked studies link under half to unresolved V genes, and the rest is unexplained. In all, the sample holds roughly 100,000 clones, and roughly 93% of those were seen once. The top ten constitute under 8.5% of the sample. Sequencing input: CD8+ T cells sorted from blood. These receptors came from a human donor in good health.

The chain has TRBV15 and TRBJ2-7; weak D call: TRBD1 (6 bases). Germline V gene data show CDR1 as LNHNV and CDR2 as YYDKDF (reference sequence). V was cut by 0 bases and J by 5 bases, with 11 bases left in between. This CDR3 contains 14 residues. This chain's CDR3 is CATSRDQGFHEQYF. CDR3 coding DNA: TGTGCCACCAGCAGAGATCAGGGGTTCCACGAGCAGTACTTC.

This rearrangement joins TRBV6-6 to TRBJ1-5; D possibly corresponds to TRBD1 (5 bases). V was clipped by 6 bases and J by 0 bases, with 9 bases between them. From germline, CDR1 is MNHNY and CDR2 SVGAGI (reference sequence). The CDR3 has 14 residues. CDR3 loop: CASRDSNSNQPQHF. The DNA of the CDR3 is TGTGCCAGCAGAGACAGTAATAGCAATCAGCCCCAGCATTTT.

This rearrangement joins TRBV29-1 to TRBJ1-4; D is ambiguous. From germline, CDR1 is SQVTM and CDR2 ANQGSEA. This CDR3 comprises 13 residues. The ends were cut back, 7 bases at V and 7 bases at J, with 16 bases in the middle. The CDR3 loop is CSARGGIGEKLFF. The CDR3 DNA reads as TGCAGCGCCCGGGGAGGGATCGGTGAAAAACTGTTTTTT. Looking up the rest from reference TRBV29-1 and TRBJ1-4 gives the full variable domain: SAVISQKPSRDICQRGTSLTIQCQVDSQVTMMFWYRQQPGQSLTLIATANQGSEATYESGFVIDKFPISRPNLTFSTLTVSNMSPEDSSIYLCSARGGIGEKLFFGSGTQLSVL.

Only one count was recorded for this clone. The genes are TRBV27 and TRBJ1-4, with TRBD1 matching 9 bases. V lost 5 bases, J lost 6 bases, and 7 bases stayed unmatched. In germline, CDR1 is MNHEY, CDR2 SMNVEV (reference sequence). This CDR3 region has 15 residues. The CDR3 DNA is TGTGCCAGCAGTAATCAGAGGGACAGGGATGAAAAACTGTTTTTT. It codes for CASSNQRDRDEKLFF.